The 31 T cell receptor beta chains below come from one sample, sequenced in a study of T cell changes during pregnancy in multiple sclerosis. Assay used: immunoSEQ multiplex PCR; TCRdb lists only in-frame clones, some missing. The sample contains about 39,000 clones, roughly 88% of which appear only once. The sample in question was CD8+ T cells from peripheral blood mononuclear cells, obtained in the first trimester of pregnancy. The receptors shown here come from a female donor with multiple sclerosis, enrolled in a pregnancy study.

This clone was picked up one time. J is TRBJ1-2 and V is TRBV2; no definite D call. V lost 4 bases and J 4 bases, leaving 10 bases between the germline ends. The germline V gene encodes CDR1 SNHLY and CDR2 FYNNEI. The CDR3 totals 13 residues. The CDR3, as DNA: TGTGCCAGCAGTGTGACACCCGGCTATGGCTACACCTTC. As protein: CASSVTPGYGYTF.

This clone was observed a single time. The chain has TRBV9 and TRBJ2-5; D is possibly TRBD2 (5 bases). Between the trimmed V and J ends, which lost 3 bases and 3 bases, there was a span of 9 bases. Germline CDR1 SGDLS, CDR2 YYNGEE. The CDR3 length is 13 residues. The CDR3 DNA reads TGTGCCAGCAGCGGGACCGGGAAAGAGACCCAGTACTTC. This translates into CASSGTGKETQYF.

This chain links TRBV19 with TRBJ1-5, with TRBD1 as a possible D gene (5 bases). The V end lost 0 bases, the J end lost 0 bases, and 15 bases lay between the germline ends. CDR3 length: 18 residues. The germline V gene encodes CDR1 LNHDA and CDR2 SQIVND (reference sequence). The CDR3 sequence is CASSIDFETVSSNQPQHF. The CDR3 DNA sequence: TGTGCCAGTAGTATAGATTTTGAGACAGTTTCTAGCAATCAGCCCCAGCATTTT.

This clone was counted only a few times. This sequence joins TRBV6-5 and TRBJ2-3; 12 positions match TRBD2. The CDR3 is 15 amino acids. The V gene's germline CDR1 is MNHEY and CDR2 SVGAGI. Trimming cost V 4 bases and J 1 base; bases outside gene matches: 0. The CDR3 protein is CASSWTSGGTDTQYF. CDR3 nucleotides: TGTGCCAGCAGTTGGACTAGCGGGGGCACAGATACGCAGTATTTT.

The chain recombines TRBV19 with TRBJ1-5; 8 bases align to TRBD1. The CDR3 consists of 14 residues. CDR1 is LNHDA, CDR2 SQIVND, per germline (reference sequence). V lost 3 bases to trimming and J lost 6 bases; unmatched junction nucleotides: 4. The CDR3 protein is CASSMGQVGQPQHF. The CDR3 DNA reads TGTGCCAGTAGTATGGGACAGGTCGGTCAGCCCCAGCATTTT.

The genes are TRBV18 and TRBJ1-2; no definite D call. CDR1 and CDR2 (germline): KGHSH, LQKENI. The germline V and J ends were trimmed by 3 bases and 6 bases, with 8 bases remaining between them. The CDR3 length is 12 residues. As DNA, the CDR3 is TGTGCCAGCTCACCTGAGGGAGATGGCTACACCTTC. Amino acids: CASSPEGDGYTF.

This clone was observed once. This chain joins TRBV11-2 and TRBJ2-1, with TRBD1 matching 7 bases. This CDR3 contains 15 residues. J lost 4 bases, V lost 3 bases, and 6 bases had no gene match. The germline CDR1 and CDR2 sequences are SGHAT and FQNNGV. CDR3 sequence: CASSLGPGQYNEQFF. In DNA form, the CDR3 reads TGTGCCAGCAGCTTGGGCCCGGGACAGTACAATGAGCAGTTCTTC.

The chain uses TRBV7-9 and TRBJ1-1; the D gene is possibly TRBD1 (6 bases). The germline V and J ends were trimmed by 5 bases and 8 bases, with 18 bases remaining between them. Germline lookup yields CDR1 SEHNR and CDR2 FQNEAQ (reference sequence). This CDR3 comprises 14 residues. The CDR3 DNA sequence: TGTGCCAGCAGCCCCGGACAGTTACTAGAAGAAGCTTTCTTT. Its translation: CASSPGQLLEEAFF.

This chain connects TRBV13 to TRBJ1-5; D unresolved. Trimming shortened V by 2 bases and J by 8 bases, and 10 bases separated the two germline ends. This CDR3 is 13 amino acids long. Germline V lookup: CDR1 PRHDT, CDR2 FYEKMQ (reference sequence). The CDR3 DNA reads TGTGCCAGCAGCTTAAGAGGGAGTGAGCCCCAGCATTTT. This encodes CASSLRGSEPQHF.

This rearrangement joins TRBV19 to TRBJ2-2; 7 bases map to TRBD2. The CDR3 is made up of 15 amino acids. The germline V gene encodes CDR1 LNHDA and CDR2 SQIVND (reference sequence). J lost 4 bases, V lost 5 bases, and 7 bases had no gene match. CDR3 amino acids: CASSRTAGVTGELFF. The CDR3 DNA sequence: TGTGCCAGTAGTCGCACCGCGGGGGTCACCGGGGAGCTGTTTTTT.

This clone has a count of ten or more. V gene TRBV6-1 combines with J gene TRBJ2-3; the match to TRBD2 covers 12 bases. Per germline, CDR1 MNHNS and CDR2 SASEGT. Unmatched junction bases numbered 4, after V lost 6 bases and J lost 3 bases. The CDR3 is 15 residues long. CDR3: CASSRLAGETDTQYF. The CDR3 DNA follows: TGTGCCAGCAGCCGACTAGCGGGGGAAACAGATACGCAGTATTTT.

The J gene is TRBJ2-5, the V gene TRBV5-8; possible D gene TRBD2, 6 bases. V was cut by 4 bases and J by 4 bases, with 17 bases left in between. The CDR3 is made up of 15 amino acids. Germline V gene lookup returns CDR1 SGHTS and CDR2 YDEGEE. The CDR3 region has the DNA TGTGCCAGCAGCCTCACAGGCGGGGCGGGAGAGACCCAGTACTTC. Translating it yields CASSLTGGAGETQYF.

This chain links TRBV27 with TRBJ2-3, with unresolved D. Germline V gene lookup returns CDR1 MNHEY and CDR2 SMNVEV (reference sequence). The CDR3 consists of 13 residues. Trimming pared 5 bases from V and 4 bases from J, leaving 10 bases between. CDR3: CASSITTADTQYF. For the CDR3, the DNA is TGTGCCAGCAGTATCACTACGGCAGATACGCAGTATTTT.

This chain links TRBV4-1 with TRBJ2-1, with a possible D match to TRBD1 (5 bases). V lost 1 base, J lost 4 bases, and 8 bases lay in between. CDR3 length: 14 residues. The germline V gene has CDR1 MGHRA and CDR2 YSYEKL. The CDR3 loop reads CASSQAGQYNEQFF. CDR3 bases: TGCGCCAGCAGCCAAGCAGGACAATACAATGAGCAGTTCTTC.

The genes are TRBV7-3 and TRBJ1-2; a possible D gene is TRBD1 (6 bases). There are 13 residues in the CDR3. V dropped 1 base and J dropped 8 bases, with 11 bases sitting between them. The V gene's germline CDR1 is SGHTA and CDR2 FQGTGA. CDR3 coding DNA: TGTGCCAGCAGCTTAATGACAGGTTGGGGCTACACCTTC. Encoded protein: CASSLMTGWGYTF. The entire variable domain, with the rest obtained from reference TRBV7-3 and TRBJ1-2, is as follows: GAGVSQTPSNKVTEKGKYVELRCDPISGHTALYWYRQSLGQGPEFLIYFQGTGAADDSGLPNDRFFAVRPEGSVSTLKIQRTERGDSAVYLCASSLMTGWGYTFGSGTRLTVV.

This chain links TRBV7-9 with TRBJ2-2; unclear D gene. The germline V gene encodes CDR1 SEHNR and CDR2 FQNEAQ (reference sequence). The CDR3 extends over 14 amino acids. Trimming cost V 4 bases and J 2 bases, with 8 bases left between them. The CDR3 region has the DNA TGTGCCAGCAGCTCAGCGAGCAACACCGGGGAGCTGTTTTTT. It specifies CASSSASNTGELFF. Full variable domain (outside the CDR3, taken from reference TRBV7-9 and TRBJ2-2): DTGVSQNPRHKITKRGQNVTFRCDPISEHNRLYWYRQTLGQGPEFLTYFQNEAQLEKSRLLSDRFSAERPKGSFSTLEIQRTEQGDSAMYLCASSSASNTGELFFGEGSRLTVL.

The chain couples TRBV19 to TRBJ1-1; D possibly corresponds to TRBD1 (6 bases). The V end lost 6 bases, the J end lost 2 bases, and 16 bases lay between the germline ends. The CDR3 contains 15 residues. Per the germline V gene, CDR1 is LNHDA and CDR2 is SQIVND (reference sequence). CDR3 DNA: TGTGCCAGTAGGAAACAGGGCAGATTAAACACTGAAGCTTTCTTT. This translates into CASRKQGRLNTEAFF.

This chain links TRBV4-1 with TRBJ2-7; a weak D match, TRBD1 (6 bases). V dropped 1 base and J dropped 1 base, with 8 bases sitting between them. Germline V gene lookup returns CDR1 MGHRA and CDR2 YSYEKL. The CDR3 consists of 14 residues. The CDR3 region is CASSQVQGSYEQYF. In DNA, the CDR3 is TGCGCCAGCAGCCAAGTGCAGGGGTCCTACGAGCAGTACTTC.

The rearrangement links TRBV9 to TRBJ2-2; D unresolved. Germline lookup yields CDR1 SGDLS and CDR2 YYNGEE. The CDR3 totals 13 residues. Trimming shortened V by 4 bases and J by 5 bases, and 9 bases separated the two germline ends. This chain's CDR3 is CASSTHGTGELFF. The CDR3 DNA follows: TGTGCCAGCAGCACCCACGGGACCGGGGAGCTGTTTTTT.

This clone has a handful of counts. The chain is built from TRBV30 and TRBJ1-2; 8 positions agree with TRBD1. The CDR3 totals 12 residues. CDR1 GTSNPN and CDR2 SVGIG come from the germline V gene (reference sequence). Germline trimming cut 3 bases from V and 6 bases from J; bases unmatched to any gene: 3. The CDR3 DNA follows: TGTGCCTGGAGACAGGGGGTCGATGGCTACACCTTC. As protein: CAWRQGVDGYTF.

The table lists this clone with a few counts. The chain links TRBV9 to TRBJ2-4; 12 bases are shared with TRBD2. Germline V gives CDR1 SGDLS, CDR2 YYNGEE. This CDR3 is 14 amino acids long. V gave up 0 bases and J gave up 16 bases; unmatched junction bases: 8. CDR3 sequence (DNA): TGTGCCAGCAGCGTAGAGGCTAGCGGGGGGGTACACTACTTC. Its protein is CASSVEASGGVHYF.

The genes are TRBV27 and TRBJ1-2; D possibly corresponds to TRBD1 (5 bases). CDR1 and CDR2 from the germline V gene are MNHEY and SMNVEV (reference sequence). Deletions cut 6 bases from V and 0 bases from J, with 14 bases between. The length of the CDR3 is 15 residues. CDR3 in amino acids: CASSDRSQPNYGYTF. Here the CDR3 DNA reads TGTGCCAGCAGCGACAGAAGCCAACCTAACTATGGCTACACCTTC.

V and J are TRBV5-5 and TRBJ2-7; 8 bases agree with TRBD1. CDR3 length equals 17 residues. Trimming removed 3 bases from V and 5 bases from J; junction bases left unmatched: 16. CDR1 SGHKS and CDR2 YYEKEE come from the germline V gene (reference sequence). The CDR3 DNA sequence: TGTGCCAGCAGCTCGCCAGGACAGGGTGGACGTACGCACGAGCAGTACTTC. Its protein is CASSSPGQGGRTHEQYF.

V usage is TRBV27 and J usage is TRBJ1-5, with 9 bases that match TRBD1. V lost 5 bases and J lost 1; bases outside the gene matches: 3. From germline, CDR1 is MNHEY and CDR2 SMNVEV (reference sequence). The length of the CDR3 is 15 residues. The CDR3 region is CASSRTGESNQPQHF. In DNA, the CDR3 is TGTGCCAGCAGTCGGACAGGGGAAAGCAATCAGCCCCAGCATTTT.

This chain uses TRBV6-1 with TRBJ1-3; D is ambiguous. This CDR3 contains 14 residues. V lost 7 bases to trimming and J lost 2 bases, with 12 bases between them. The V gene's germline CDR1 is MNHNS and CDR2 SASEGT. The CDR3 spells CASKEGLAGNTIYF. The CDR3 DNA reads TGTGCCAGCAAGGAGGGATTAGCTGGAAACACCATATATTTT.

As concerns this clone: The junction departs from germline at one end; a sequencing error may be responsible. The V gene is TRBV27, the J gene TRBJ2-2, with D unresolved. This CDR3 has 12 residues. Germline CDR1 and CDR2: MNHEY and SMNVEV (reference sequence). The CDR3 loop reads CASSLNSGELFF. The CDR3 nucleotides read TGTGCCAGCAGCCTGAACAGCGGGGAGCTGTTTTTT.

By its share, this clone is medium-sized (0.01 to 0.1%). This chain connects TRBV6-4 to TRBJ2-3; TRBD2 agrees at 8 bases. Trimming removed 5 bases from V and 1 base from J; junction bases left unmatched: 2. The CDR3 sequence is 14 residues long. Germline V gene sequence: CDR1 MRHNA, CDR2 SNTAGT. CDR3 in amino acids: CASSQAGGTDTQYF. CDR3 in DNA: TGTGCCAGCAGTCAAGCGGGGGGCACAGATACGCAGTATTTT.

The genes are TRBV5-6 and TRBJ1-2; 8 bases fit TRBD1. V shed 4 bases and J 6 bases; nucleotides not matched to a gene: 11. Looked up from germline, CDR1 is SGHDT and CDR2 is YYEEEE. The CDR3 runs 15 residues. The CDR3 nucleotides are TGTGCCAGCAGCCAAAGCTGGACAGGGCGAAATGGCTACACCTTC. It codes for CASSQSWTGRNGYTF.

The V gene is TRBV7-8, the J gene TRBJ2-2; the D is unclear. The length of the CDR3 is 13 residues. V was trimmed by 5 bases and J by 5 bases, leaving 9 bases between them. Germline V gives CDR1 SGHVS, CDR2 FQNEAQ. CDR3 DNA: TGTGCCAGCAGCCCGTCAGGAACCGGGGAGCTGTTTTTT. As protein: CASSPSGTGELFF. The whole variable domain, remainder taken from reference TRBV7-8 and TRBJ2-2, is GAGVSQSPRYKVAKRGQDVALRCDPISGHVSLFWYQQALGQGPEFLTYFQNEAQLDKSGLPSDRFFAERPEGSVSTLKIQRTQQEDSAVYLCASSPSGTGELFFGEGSRLTVL.

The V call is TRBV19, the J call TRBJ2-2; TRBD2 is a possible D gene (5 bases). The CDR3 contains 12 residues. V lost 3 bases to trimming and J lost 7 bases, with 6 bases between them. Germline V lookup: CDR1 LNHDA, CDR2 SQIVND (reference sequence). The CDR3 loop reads CASSIGVGELFF. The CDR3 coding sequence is TGTGCCAGTAGTATCGGGGTCGGGGAGCTGTTTTTT. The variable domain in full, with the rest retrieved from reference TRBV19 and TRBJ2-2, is DGGITQSPKYLFRKEGQNVTLSCEQNLNHDAMYWYRQDPGQGLRLIYYSQIVNDFQKGDIAEGYSVSREKKESFPLTVTSAQKNPTAFYLCASSIGVGELFFGEGSRLTVL.

CDR3 in amino acids: CASSLSRVGTEAFF. In nucleotides, the CDR3 is TGTGCCAGCAGCTTAAGTCGGGTTGGCACTGAAGCTTTCTTT. The J gene is TRBJ1-1, the V gene TRBV7-3, with D hard to call. CDR3 length: 14 residues. Germline V gene lookup returns CDR1 SGHTA and CDR2 FQGTGA. V shed 1 base and J shed 4 bases, with 10 bases lying between them. The full variable domain, rest sourced from reference TRBV7-3 and TRBJ1-1, is GAGVSQTPSNKVTEKGKYVELRCDPISGHTALYWYRQSLGQGPEFLIYFQGTGAADDSGLPNDRFFAVRPEGSVSTLKIQRTERGDSAVYLCASSLSRVGTEAFFGQGTRLTVV.